These 25 T cell receptor beta chains share one sample of origin, sequenced in a study of cytomegalovirus exposure and HLA in healthy donors. 13 Jbeta primers and 60 Vbeta primers were used for the PCR. The repertoire was sequenced with immunoSEQ multiplex PCR; TCRdb's copy has only in-frame clones and lacks some. Among around 130,000 clones, 66% were seen once, and the ten largest hold 6% to 8%. Sequencing used PBMCs. The receptors derive from a woman aged 60-75 years in good health and CMV-seronegative.

V gene TRBV19 combines with J gene TRBJ2-3, with a possible D match to TRBD2 (6 bases). Germline values: CDR1 LNHDA, CDR2 SQIVND (reference sequence). The CDR3 is 12 amino acids. V lost 5 bases to trimming and J lost 6 bases, with 9 bases between them. CDR3 residues: CASSGGWDTQYF. Here the CDR3 DNA reads TGTGCCAGTAGTGGAGGGTGGGATACGCAGTATTTT.

J is TRBJ1-2 and V is TRBV28; D may be TRBD1 (6 bases). The V and J ends lost 4 bases and 4 bases respectively, with 7 bases between them. The CDR3 loop spans 12 amino acids. The germline V gene has CDR1 MDHEN and CDR2 SYDVKM. The CDR3 reads CASSSGAYGYTF. As DNA, the CDR3 is TGTGCCAGCAGTTCAGGGGCCTATGGCTACACCTTC.

This clone is a singleton in its sample. This chain uses TRBV7-2 with TRBJ2-1; TRBD2 agrees at 7 bases. In germline, CDR1 is SGHTA, CDR2 FQGNSA. J lost 3 bases, V lost 2 bases, and 4 bases had no gene match. The CDR3 contains 15 residues. CDR3 nucleotide sequence: TGTGCCAGCAGCTTAACTAGCGAGCTCTACAATGAGCAGTTCTTC. Protein sequence: CASSLTSELYNEQFF.

The sample holds a few counts of this clone. This chain joins TRBV7-8 and TRBJ2-2; D may be TRBD1 (6 bases). CDR3 length: 17 residues. Trimming removed 5 bases at V and 0 bases at J, with 16 bases between. Looked up from germline, CDR1 is SGHVS and CDR2 is FQNEAQ. The CDR3 DNA reads TGTGCCAGCAGCCCCTATGTAGGGACAACGAACACCGGGGAGCTGTTTTTT. Its protein product is CASSPYVGTTNTGELFF.

This rearrangement joins TRBV6-5 to TRBJ1-1, with 7 bases aligning to TRBD1. The CDR3 has 15 amino acids. V shed 2 bases and J 10 bases; nucleotides not matched to a gene: 13. Germline CDR1 reads MNHEY; CDR2 reads SVGAGI. The CDR3 protein is CASSYRRTGPIVAFF. DNA for the CDR3: TGTGCCAGCAGTTACCGAAGGACAGGACCCATTGTAGCTTTCTTT.

This clone was detected only a few times. This chain uses TRBV27 with TRBJ2-2; 7 bases fit TRBD2. Per the germline V gene, CDR1 is MNHEY and CDR2 is SMNVEV (reference sequence). The V segment lost 7 bases and the J segment 3 bases; nucleotides outside the gene matches: 11. This CDR3 region has 16 residues. CDR3 nucleotide sequence: TGTGCCAGCAAACTTCGGGGGAGGGAGGACACCGGGGAGCTGTTTTTT. It specifies CASKLRGREDTGELFF.

V usage is TRBV15 and J usage is TRBJ2-1; 12 bases line up with TRBD2. Germline CDR1 reads LNHNV; CDR2 reads YYDKDF (reference sequence). J was trimmed by 2 bases and V by 5 bases; bases with no gene match: 4. The CDR3 is 16 amino acids. The CDR3 loop is CATSGTSGRPYNEQFF. In nucleotides, the CDR3 is TGTGCCACCAGCGGCACTAGCGGGAGGCCCTACAATGAGCAGTTCTTC.

In its sample, this clone was seen a few times. The chain uses TRBV28 and TRBJ1-5, with a tentative D call TRBD1 (5 bases). There are 18 residues in the CDR3. Between the trimmed V and J ends, which lost 3 bases and 0 bases, there was a span of 18 bases. The germline V gene encodes CDR1 MDHEN and CDR2 SYDVKM. CDR3 sequence reads: CASSFLGQPKTSNQPQHF. DNA for the CDR3: TGTGCCAGCAGTTTTCTGGGGCAGCCAAAAACTAGCAATCAGCCCCAGCATTTT.

The CDR3 loop is CASSAATGVFAGNTIYF. The CDR3 DNA reads as TGTGCCAGCAGTGCTGCGACAGGGGTTTTTGCTGGAAACACCATATATTTT. The J gene is TRBJ1-3, the V gene TRBV2, with TRBD1 identical over 8 bases. The germline gives CDR1 SNHLY, CDR2 FYNNEI. V was pared by 4 bases and J by 2 bases, with 10 bases of the junction left unmatched. This CDR3 spans 17 amino acids.

The chain combines TRBV7-2 with TRBJ2-5; 15 bases fit TRBD2. The ends lost 4 bases at V and 0 bases at J; junction bases unmatched: 3. This CDR3 spans 17 amino acids. CDR1 SGHTA and CDR2 FQGNSA come from the germline V gene. The CDR3 DNA reads TGTGCCAGCAGCTGGGGGACTAGCGGGGGGTACCAAGAGACCCAGTACTTC. This encodes CASSWGTSGGYQETQYF.

The chain recombines TRBV19 with TRBJ2-5; possibly TRBD1 for D (6 bases). V was pared by 5 bases and J by 3 bases, with 16 bases between. Germline CDR1 reads LNHDA; CDR2 reads SQIVND (reference sequence). The CDR3 runs 15 residues. DNA of the CDR3: TGTGCCAGTAGTTTGAGAGGGGGAAGGGAAGAGACCCAGTACTTC. As protein: CASSLRGGREETQYF.

This clone appeared a single time. The genes are TRBV7-2 and TRBJ2-1, with TRBD1 identical over 8 bases. The CDR3 consists of 15 residues. V was pared by 5 bases and J by 9 bases, with 12 bases of the junction left unmatched. Germline CDR1 SGHTA, CDR2 FQGNSA. CDR3 nucleotides: TGTGCCAGCAGCCCGCGGGACAGGTTAGGAGGTGAGCAGTTCTTC. Residues: CASSPRDRLGGEQFF.

In its sample, this clone was seen a few times. This chain uses TRBV6-6 with TRBJ2-3, with TRBD1 matching 9 bases. This CDR3 is 15 amino acids long. In germline, CDR1 is MNHNY, CDR2 SVGAGI (reference sequence). V lost 4 bases and J lost 7; bases outside the gene matches: 9. The CDR3 spells CASSLSGQGSNTQYF. Written as DNA, the CDR3 is TGTGCCAGCAGTTTGTCGGGACAGGGTTCAAATACGCAGTATTTT.

The chain uses TRBV29-1 and TRBJ1-5; D gene ambiguous. CDR3 length: 13 amino acids. Trimming removed 6 bases at V and 0 bases at J, with 9 bases between. Per the germline V gene, CDR1 is SQVTM and CDR2 is ANQGSEA. Here the CDR3 DNA reads TGCAGCGTGAAGGGAGATAGCAATCAGCCCCAGCATTTT. Translated, it gives CSVKGDSNQPQHF. Filled out from reference TRBV29-1 and TRBJ1-5, the complete variable domain reads SAVISQKPSRDICQRGTSLTIQCQVDSQVTMMFWYRQQPGQSLTLIATANQGSEATYESGFVIDKFPISRPNLTFSTLTVSNMSPEDSSIYLCSVKGDSNQPQHFGDGTRLSIL.

The sample holds a few counts of this clone. The chain joins TRBV6-1 to TRBJ2-7, with 12 bases identical to TRBD2. With 6 bases clipped from V and 3 bases from J, the junction kept 6 bases outside the gene matches. Germline V CDR1 and CDR2: MNHNS, SASEGT. The CDR3 is 15 amino acids. The chain's CDR3 is CASRHRTSGNYEQYF. The CDR3 coding sequence is TGTGCCAGCAGACACCGGACTAGCGGGAACTACGAGCAGTACTTC.

V is TRBV27 and J is TRBJ2-7; TRBD1 is a possible D gene (6 bases). V shed 3 bases and J shed 6 bases, with 9 bases lying between them. From germline, CDR1 is MNHEY and CDR2 SMNVEV (reference sequence). The length of the CDR3 is 12 residues. The CDR3 region has the DNA TGTGCCAGCAGTTTTCAGGGGCTCGAGCAGTACTTC. Protein sequence: CASSFQGLEQYF.

This clone was recorded a few times. This chain joins TRBV10-1 and TRBJ2-7; 9 nucleotides line up with TRBD2. CDR3 length: 16 amino acids. V lost 3 bases, J lost 3 bases, and 9 bases stayed unmatched. Germline CDR1 is WNHNN and CDR2 is SYGVQD (reference sequence). This CDR3 is CASSDVGGRAIYEQYF. The CDR3 DNA reads as TGCGCCAGCAGTGATGTAGGCGGGAGGGCCATCTACGAGCAGTACTTC.

This clone was picked up a small number of times. The gene calls are TRBV29-1 and TRBJ1-1, with a weak D call TRBD1 (6 bases). This CDR3 is built from 12 residues. Per the germline V gene, CDR1 is SQVTM and CDR2 is ANQGSEA. Trimming cost V 4 bases and J 4 bases, with 10 bases left between them. The CDR3 DNA follows: TGCAGCGTTGTTTTAGGGGGCACTGAAGCTTTCTTT. Its protein is CSVVLGGTEAFF.

The chain employs TRBV5-1 and TRBJ2-1; D gene uncertain. The CDR3 loop spans 13 amino acids. Germline V gene sequence: CDR1 SGHRS, CDR2 YFSETQ. Trimming removed 4 bases from V and 8 bases from J, with 13 bases in between. CDR3 protein: CASSRIPTDEQFF. CDR3 sequence (DNA): TGCGCCAGCAGCCGTATACCCACGGATGAGCAGTTCTTC.

This clone was seen only a few times. The gene calls are TRBV11-2 and TRBJ2-2; the match to TRBD2 covers 7 bases. The CDR3 sequence is 15 residues long. Losses at the gene ends were 3 bases for V and 5 bases for J; bases not matched to a gene: 6. Per the germline V gene, CDR1 is SGHAT and CDR2 is FQNNGV. CDR3 in amino acids: CASSFGREGTGELFF. DNA for the CDR3: TGTGCCAGCAGCTTTGGCAGGGAGGGTACCGGGGAGCTGTTTTTT.

The chain employs TRBV10-3 and TRBJ2-3, with 7 bases fitting TRBD1. V dropped 6 bases and J dropped 2; count of bases not matched to a gene: 5. The V gene's germline CDR1 is ENHRY and CDR2 SYGVKD. This CDR3 is built from 14 residues. The CDR3 loop is CAIRKGQLTDTQYF. The CDR3 DNA reads TGTGCCATCAGGAAGGGACAGCTCACAGATACGCAGTATTTT.

The V call is TRBV6-5, the J call TRBJ1-3, with a possible D match to TRBD1 (6 bases). The CDR3 loop spans 14 amino acids. Between the trimmed V and J ends, which lost 6 bases and 0 bases, there was a span of 9 bases. Germline CDR1 is MNHEY and CDR2 is SVGAGI. The CDR3 bases are TGTGCCAGCAGCCTAGGGGGCTCTGGAAACACCATATATTTT. Its protein product is CASSLGGSGNTIYF.

The chain carries TRBV19 and TRBJ1-5; 7 nucleotides match TRBD1. Trimming at V came to 0 bases and at J to 7 bases, leaving 6 bases not matched to a gene. Germline CDR1 and CDR2: LNHDA and SQIVND (reference sequence). The CDR3 has 15 residues. This CDR3 is CASSIDRGGVQPQHF. The CDR3 bases are TGTGCCAGTAGTATAGATAGAGGGGGCGTCCAGCCCCAGCATTTT. The full variable domain, in which reference TRBV19 and TRBJ1-5 provide the parts outside the CDR3, is DGGITQSPKYLFRKEGQNVTLSCEQNLNHDAMYWYRQDPGQGLRLIYYSQIVNDFQKGDIAEGYSVSREKKESFPLTVTSAQKNPTAFYLCASSIDRGGVQPQHFGDGTRLSIL.

The J gene is TRBJ2-5, the V gene TRBV4-3; TRBD1 agrees at 7 bases. Germline V gene data show CDR1 as LGHNA and CDR2 as YSLEER. CDR3 length: 13 residues. Losses at the gene ends were 5 bases for V and 5 bases for J; bases not matched to a gene: 5. This chain's CDR3 is CASSDRVGETQYF. The CDR3 bases are TGCGCCAGCAGCGACAGGGTTGGGGAGACCCAGTACTTC.

This clone showed up just a few times. The chain has TRBV7-9 and TRBJ2-3, with 7 bases lining up with TRBD2. The CDR3 is 15 amino acids. Germline V gene sequence: CDR1 SEHNR, CDR2 FQNEAQ (reference sequence). J gave up 2 bases and V 5 bases, and 7 bases lay outside the gene matches. CDR3 amino acids: CASSGGGTSTDTQYF. CDR3 DNA sequence: TGTGCCAGCAGCGGGGGAGGGACTTCCACAGATACGCAGTATTTT.